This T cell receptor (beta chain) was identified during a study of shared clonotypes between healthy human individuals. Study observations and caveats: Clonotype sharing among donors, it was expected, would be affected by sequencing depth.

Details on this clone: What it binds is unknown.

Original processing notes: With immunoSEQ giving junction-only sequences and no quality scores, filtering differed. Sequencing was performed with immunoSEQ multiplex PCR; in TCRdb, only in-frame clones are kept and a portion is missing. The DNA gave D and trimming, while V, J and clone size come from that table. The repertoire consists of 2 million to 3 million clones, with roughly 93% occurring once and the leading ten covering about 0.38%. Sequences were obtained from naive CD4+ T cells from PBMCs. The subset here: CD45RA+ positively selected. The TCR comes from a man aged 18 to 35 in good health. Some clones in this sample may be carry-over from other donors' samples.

CDR3 residues: CASGPGQGYEQYF. The CDR3 nucleotides read TGCGCCAGCGGACCGGGACAGGGATACGAGCAGTACTTC. The chain employs TRBV10-2 and TRBJ2-7; TRBD1 matches at 9 bases. The trim removed 8 bases at V and 4 bases at J, leaving 6 bases unmatched. The CDR3 consists of 13 residues. Germline V lookup: CDR1 WSHSY, CDR2 SAAADI.